This T cell receptor (beta chain) was documented in a study of molecular identifiers for immune sequencing clone quantification. With listed TCR primers and previously described methods, bulk TCR libraries were prepared. TCRdb re-analysed the PCR reads in MiXCR, keeping a single row per CDR3 protein. The data show 62,000 or so distinct CDR3 sequences, approximately 18% seen once. Using a CD8+CD4-CCR7+CD45RA+ phenotype, naive CD8 T cells were sorted. The length of the CDR3 is 14 residues. The germline gives CDR1 LGHNA, CDR2 YNFKEQ. V was trimmed by 0 bases and J by 3 bases, leaving 9 bases between them. In its sample, this clonotype was seen many times. Its matching antigen is unknown. Study-wide findings and caveats: For effector cells, clones above 20 RNA copies held over 98% of molecules; for naive cells, under 1%.

The sample was naive CD8+ T cells from blood, with Jurkat cell RNA spiked in. As for subset: FACS-sorted CD8+CD4-CCR7+CD45RA+ naive T cells. The chain carries TRBV4-2 and TRBJ2-7, with D unresolved. This TCR was sampled from a human donor in good health. Some libraries in this study had Jurkat cell RNA spiked in. CDR3: CASSQEGTIYEQYF. CDR3 in DNA: TGTGCCAGCAGCCAAGAGGGTACTATCTACGAGCAGTACTTC.